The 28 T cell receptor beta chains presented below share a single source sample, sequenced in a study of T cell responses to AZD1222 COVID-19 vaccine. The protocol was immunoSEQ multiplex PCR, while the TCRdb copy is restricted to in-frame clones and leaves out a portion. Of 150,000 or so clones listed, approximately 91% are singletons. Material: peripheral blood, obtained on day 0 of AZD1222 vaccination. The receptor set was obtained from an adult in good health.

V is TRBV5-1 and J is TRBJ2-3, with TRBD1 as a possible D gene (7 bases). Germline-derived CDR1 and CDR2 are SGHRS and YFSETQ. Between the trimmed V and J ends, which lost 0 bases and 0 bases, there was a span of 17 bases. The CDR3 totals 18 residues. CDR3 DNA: TGCGCCAGCAGCTTGGCCAGGGGGGCAGGGGTGAGCACAGATACGCAGTATTTT. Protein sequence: CASSLARGAGVSTDTQYF. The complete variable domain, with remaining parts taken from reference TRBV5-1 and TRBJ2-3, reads KAGVTQTPRYLIKTRGQQVTLSCSPISGHRSVSWYQQTPGQGLQFLFEYFSETQRNKGNFPGRFSGRQFSNSRSEMNVSTLELGDSALYLCASSLARGAGVSTDTQYFGPGTRLTVL.

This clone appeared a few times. The CDR3 loop reads CASSRFSSGGYTF. In nucleotides, the CDR3 is TGTGCCAGTAGTAGATTCTCTTCTGGTGGCTACACCTTC. The chain recombines TRBV19 with TRBJ1-2; D is undetermined. The V gene's germline CDR1 is LNHDA and CDR2 SQIVND (reference sequence). The V gene lost 4 bases and the J gene lost 7 bases, with 13 bases spanning the gap. The CDR3 is made up of 13 amino acids.

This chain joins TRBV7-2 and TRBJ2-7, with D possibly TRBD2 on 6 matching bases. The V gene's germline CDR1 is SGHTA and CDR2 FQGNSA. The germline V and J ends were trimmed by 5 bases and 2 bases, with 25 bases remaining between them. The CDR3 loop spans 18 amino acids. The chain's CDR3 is CASSNSPLRGLVPYEQYF. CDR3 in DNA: TGTGCCAGCAGCAATAGTCCTCTGCGGGGTCTCGTCCCCTACGAGCAGTACTTC.

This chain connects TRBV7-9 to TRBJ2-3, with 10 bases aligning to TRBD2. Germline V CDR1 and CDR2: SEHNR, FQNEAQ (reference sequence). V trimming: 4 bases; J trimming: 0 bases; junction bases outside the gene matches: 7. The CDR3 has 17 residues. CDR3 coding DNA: TGTGCCAGCAGCTCTAGCGGGAGTCGACCTAGCACAGATACGCAGTATTTT. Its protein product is CASSSSGSRPSTDTQYF.

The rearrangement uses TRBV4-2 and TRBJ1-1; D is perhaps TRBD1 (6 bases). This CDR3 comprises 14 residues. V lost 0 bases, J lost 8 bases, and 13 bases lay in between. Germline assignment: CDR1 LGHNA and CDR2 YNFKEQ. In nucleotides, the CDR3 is TGTGCCAGCAGCCAAGATAAGAGAGACAGGGAAGCTTTCTTT. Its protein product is CASSQDKRDREAFF.

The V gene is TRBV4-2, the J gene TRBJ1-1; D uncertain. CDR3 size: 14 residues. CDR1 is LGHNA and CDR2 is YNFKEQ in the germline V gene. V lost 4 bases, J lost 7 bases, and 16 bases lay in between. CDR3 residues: CASSPEIADLEAFF. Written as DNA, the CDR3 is TGTGCCAGCAGCCCCGAGATCGCGGACCTTGAAGCTTTCTTT.

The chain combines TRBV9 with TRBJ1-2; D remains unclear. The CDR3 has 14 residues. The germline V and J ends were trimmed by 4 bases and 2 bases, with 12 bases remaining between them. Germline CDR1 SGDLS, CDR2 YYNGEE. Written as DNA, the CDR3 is TGTGCCAGCAGCCCCCTGGGGAGCAACTATGGCTACACCTTC. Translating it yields CASSPLGSNYGYTF.

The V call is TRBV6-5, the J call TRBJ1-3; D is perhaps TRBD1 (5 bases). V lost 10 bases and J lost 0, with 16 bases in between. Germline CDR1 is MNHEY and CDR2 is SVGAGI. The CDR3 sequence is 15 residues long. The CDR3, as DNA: TGTGCCACGCGACGGGACGCCGGCTCTGGAAACACCATATATTTT. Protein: CATRRDAGSGNTIYF.

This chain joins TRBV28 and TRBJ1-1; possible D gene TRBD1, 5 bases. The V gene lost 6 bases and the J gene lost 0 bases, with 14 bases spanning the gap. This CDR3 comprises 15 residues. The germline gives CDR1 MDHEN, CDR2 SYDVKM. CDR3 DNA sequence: TGTGCCAGCAGACCGTCGACAGCAATGAACACTGAAGCTTTCTTT. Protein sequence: CASRPSTAMNTEAFF.

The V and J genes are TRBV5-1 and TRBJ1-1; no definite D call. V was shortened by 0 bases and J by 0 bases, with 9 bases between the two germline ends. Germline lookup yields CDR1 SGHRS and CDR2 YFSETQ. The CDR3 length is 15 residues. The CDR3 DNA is TGCGCCAGCAGCTTGGTTTTAGCCGTGAACACTGAAGCTTTCTTT. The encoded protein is CASSLVLAVNTEAFF. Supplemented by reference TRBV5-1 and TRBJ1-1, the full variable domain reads KAGVTQTPRYLIKTRGQQVTLSCSPISGHRSVSWYQQTPGQGLQFLFEYFSETQRNKGNFPGRFSGRQFSNSRSEMNVSTLELGDSALYLCASSLVLAVNTEAFFGQGTRLTVV.

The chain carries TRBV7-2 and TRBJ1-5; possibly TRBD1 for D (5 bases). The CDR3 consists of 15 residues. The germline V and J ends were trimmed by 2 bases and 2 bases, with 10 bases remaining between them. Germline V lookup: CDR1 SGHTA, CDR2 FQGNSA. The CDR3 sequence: CASSLQGAGNQPQHF. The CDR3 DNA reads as TGTGCCAGCAGCTTACAGGGTGCGGGCAATCAGCCCCAGCATTTT. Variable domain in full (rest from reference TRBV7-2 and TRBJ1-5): GAGVSQSPSNKVTEKGKDVELRCDPISGHTALYWYRQSLGQGLEFLIYFQGNSAPDKSGLPSDRFSAERTGGSVSTLTIQRTQQEDSAVYLCASSLQGAGNQPQHFGDGTRLSIL.

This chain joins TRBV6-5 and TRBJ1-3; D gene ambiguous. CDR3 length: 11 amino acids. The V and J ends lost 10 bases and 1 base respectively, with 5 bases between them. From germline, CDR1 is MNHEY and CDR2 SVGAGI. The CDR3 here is CATSSGNTIYF. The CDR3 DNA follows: TGTGCCACCTCATCTGGAAACACCATATATTTT.

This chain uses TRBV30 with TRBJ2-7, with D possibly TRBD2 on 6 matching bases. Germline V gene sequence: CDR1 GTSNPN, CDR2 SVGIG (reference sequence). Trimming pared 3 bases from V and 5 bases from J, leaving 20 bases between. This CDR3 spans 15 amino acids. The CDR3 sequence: CAWSHLTRSHNEQYF. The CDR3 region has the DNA TGTGCCTGGAGCCACCTGACTAGATCCCATAACGAGCAGTACTTC.

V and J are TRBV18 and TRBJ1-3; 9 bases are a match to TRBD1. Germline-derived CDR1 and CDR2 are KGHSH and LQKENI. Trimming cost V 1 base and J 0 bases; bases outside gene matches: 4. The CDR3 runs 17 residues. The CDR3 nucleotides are TGTGCCAGCTCACCACGCGGGACAGGGAACTCTGGAAACACCATATATTTT. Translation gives CASSPRGTGNSGNTIYF.

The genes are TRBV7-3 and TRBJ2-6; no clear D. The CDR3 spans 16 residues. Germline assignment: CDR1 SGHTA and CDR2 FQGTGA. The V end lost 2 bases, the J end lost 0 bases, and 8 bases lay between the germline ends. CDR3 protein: CASSLPTSSGANVLTF. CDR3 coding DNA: TGTGCCAGCAGCTTACCGACGAGCTCTGGGGCCAACGTCCTGACTTTC.

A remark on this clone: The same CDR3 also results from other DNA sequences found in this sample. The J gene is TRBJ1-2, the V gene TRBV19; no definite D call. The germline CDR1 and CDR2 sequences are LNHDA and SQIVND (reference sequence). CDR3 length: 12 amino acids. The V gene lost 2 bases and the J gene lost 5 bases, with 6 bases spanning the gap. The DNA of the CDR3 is TGTGCCAGTAGTATATCGGGATATGGCTACACCTTC. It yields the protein CASSISGYGYTF.

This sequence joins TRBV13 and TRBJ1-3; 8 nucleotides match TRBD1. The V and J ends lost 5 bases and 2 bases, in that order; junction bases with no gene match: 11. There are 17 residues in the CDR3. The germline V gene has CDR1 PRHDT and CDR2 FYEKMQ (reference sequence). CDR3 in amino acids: CASSEQGVGSPGNTIYF. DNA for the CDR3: TGTGCCAGCAGCGAACAGGGGGTCGGGTCTCCTGGAAACACCATATATTTT.

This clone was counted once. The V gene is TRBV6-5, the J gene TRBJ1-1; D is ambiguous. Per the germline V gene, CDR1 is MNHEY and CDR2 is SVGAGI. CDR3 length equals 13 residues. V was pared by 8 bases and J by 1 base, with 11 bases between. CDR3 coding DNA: TGTGCCAGCGGGGTTAAGCCGAACACTGAAGCTTTCTTT. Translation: CASGVKPNTEAFF.

The CDR3 region has the DNA TGCGCCAGCAGCTTGGGGGGGTCTAGCTCTGGAAACACCATATATTTT. Its translation: CASSLGGSSSGNTIYF. The chain combines TRBV5-1 with TRBJ1-3, with a tentative D call TRBD1 (5 bases). The V end was cut by 0 bases, the J end by 0 bases, with 10 bases between. CDR3 size: 16 residues. Germline values: CDR1 SGHRS, CDR2 YFSETQ.

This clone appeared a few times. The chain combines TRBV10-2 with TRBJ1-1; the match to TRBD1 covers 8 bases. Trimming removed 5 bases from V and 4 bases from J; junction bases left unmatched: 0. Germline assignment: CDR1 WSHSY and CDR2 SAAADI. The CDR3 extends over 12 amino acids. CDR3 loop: CASSTGGTEAFF. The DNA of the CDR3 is TGCGCCAGCAGTACAGGGGGCACTGAAGCTTTCTTT.

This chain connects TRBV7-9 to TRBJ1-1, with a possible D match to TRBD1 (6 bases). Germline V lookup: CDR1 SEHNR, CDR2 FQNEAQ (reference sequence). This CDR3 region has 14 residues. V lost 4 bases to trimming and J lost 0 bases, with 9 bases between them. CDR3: CASSSQGVNTEAFF. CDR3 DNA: TGTGCCAGCAGCTCACAGGGAGTGAACACTGAAGCTTTCTTT.

The CDR3 coding sequence is TGTGCCACCAGTGGAGGGGACAGAGCGGCTGAAGCTTTCTTT. Amino acid sequence: CATSGGDRAAEAFF. This chain links TRBV24-1 with TRBJ1-1; 7 nucleotides line up with TRBD1. Unmatched junction bases numbered 8, after V lost 5 bases and J lost 6 bases. This CDR3 spans 14 amino acids. CDR1 is KGHDR and CDR2 is SFDVKD in the germline V gene.

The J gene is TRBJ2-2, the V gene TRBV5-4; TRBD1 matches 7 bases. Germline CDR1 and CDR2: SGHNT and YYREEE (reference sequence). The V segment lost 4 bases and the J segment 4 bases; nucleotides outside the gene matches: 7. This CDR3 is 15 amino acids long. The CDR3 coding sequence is TGTGCCAGCAGCCTCACAGGGGAAGCCACCGGGGAGCTGTTTTTT. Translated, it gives CASSLTGEATGELFF.

The CDR3 region is CASSPGSITGELFF. The CDR3 DNA follows: TGTGCCAGCAGCCCCGGGTCAATCACCGGGGAGCTGTTTTTT. This rearrangement joins TRBV5-5 to TRBJ2-2; D not certain. This CDR3 is built from 14 residues. CDR1 and CDR2 (germline): SGHKS, YYEKEE (reference sequence). Trimming removed 4 bases from V and 4 bases from J, with 11 bases in between.

The CDR3 DNA reads as TGCAGCGTTGATACGGGGTTTGGAAACACCATATATTTT. It translates to CSVDTGFGNTIYF. The gene calls are TRBV29-1 and TRBJ1-3; unclear D gene. Trimming took 3 bases from V and 3 from J, leaving 9 bases between them. This CDR3 spans 13 amino acids. The V gene's germline CDR1 is SQVTM and CDR2 ANQGSEA.

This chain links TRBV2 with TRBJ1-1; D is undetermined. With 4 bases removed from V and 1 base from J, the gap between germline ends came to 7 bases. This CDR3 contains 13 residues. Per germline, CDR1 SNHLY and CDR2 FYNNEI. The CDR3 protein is CASSVGANTEAFF. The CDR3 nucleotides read TGTGCCAGCAGTGTGGGTGCGAACACTGAAGCTTTCTTT.

CDR3 DNA sequence: TGTGCCAGCAGTTACGTCCCCCGGCTAGGCAAGCAGTTCTTC. It is translated as CASSYVPRLGKQFF. This chain uses TRBV6-5 with TRBJ2-1; D remains ambiguous. The CDR3 covers 14 residues. Germline V CDR1 and CDR2: MNHEY, SVGAGI. The V end was cut by 2 bases, the J end by 11 bases, with 16 bases between.

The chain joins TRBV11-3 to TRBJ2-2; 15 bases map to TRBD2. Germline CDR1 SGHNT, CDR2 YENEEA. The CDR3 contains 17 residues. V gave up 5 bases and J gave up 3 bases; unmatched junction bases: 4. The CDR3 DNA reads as TGTGCCAGCAGCCCGGGACTAGCGGGAGGATACACCGGGGAGCTGTTTTTT. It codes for CASSPGLAGGYTGELFF.